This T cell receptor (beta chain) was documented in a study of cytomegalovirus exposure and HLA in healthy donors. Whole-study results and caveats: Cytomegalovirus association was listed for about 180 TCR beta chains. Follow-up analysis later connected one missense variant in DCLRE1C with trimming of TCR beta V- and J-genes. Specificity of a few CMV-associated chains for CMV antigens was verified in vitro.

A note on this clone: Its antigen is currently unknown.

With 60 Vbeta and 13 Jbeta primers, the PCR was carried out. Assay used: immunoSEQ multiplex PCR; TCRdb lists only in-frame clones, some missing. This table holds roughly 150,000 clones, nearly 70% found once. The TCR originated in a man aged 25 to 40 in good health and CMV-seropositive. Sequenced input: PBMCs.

CDR3 sequence (DNA): TGTGCCAGCCTCCCGCCGACAGGGTACGAGCAGTACTTC. It is translated as CASLPPTGYEQYF. V is TRBV28 and J is TRBJ2-7, with 7 nucleotides matching TRBD1. Germline V gene lookup returns CDR1 MDHEN and CDR2 SYDVKM. With 8 bases clipped from V and 4 bases from J, the junction kept 8 bases outside the gene matches. The CDR3 extends over 13 amino acids. Full variable domain (remainder filled in from reference TRBV28 and TRBJ2-7): DVKVTQSSRYLVKRTGEKVFLECVQDMDHENMFWYRQDPGLGLRLIYFSYDVKMKEKGDIPEGYSVSREKKERFSLILESASTNQTSMYLCASLPPTGYEQYFGPGTRLTVT.